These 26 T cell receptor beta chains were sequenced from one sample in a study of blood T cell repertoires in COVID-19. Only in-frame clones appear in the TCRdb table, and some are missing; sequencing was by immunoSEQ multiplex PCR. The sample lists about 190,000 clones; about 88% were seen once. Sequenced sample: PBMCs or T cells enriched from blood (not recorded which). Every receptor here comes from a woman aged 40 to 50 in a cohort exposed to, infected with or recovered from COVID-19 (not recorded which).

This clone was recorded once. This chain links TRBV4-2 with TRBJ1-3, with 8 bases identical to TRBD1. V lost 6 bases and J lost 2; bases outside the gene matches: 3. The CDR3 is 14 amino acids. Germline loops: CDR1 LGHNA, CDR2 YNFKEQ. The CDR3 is CASSPGGTGNTIYF. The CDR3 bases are TGTGCCAGCAGTCCAGGGGGCACTGGAAACACCATATATTTT.

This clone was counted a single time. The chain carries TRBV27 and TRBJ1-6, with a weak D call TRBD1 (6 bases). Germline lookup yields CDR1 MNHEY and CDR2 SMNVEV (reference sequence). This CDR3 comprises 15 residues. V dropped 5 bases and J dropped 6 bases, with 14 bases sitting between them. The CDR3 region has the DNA TGTGCCAGCAGTGCCAGACAGGCGATTAATTCACCCCTCCACTTT. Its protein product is CASSARQAINSPLHF.

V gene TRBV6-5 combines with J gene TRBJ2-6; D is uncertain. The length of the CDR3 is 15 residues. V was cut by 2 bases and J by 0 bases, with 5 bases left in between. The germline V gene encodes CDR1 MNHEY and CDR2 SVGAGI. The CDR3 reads CASSYISSGANVLTF. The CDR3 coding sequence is TGTGCCAGCAGTTACATCAGCTCTGGGGCCAACGTCCTGACTTTC.

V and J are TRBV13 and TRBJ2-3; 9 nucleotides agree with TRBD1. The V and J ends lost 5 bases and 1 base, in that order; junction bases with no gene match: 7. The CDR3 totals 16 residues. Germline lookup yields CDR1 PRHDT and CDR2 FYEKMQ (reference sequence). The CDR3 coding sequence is TGTGCCAGCAGCCCCACCCGGGACAGGGGCACAGATACGCAGTATTTT. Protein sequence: CASSPTRDRGTDTQYF.

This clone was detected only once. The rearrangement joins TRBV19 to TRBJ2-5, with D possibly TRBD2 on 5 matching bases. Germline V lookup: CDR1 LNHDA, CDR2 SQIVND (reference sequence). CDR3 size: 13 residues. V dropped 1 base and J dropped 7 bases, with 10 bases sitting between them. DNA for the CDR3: TGTGCCAGTAGTATAGGATCCGAGGGGACCCAGTACTTC. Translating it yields CASSIGSEGTQYF.

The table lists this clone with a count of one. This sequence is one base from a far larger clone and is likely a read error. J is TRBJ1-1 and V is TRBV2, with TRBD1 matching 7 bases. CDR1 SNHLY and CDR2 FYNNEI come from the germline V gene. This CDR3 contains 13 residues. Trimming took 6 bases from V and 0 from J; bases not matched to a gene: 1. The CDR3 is CASRTGMNTEAFF. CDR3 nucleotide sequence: TGTGCCAGCAGGACAGGGATGAACACTGAAGCTTTCTTT.

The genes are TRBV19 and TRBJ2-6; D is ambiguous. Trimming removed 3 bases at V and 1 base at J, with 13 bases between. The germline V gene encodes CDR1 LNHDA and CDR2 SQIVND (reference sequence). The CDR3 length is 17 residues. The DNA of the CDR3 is TGTGCCAGTAGTATTCAGGTTCCGGCATCTGGGGCCAACGTCCTGACTTTC. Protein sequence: CASSIQVPASGANVLTF.

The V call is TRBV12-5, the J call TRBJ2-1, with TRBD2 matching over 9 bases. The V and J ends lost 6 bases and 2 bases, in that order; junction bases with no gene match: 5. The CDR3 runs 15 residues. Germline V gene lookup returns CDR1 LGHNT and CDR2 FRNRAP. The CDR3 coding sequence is TGTGCTAGTGGCCTTAGCGGGAGCCCCTACAATGAGCAGTTCTTC. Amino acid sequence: CASGLSGSPYNEQFF.

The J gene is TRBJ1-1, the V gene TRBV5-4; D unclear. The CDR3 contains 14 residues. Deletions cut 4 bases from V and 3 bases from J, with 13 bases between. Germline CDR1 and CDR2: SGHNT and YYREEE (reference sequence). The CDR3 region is CASSTERADTEAFF. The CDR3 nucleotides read TGTGCCAGCAGCACCGAGAGGGCGGACACTGAAGCTTTCTTT. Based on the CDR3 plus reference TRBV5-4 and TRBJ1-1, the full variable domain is ETGVTQSPTHLIKTRGQQVTLRCSSQSGHNTVSWYQQALGQGPQFIFQYYREEENGRGNFPPRFSGLQFPNYSSELNVNALELDDSALYLCASSTERADTEAFFGQGTRLTVV.

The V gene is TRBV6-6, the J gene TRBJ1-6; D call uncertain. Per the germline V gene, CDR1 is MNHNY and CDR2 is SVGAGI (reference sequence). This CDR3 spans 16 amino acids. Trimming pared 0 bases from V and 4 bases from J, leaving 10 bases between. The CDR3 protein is CASSYSTGGYNSPLHF. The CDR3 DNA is TGTGCCAGCAGTTACTCGACGGGAGGGTATAATTCACCCCTCCACTTT.

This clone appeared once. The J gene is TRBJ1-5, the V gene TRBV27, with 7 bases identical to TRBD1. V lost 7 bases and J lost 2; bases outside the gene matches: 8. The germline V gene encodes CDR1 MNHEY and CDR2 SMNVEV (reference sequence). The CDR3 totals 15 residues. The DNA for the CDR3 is TGTGCCAGCACACTTATAGGGGGCCGCAATCAGCCCCAGCATTTT. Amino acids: CASTLIGGRNQPQHF.

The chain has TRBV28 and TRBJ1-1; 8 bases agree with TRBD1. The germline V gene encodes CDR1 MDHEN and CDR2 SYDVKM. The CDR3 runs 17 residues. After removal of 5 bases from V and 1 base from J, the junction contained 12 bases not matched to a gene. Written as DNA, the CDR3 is TGTGCCAGCAGTCCACCGAGCCCCGGGACAGGGAACACTGAAGCTTTCTTT. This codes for CASSPPSPGTGNTEAFF.

CDR3 bases: TGTGCCAGCAGTTTCGACAGGCGGAACGAGCAGTACTTC. Translating it yields CASSFDRRNEQYF. The chain carries TRBV28 and TRBJ2-7, with D maybe TRBD1 (6 bases). The CDR3 sequence is 13 residues long. V lost 3 bases, J lost 5 bases, and 11 bases lay in between. Germline V CDR1 and CDR2: MDHEN, SYDVKM.

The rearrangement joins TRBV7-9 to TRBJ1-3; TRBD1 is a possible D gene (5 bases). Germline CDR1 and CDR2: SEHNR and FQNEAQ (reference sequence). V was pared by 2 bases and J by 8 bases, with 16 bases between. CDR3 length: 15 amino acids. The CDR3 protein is CASSLSDPGGDTIYF. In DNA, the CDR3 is TGTGCCAGCAGCTTAAGCGACCCGGGAGGGGACACCATATATTTT.

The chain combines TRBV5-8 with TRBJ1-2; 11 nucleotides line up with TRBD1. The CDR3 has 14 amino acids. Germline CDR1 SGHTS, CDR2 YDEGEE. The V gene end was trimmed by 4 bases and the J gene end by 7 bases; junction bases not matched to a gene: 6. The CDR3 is CASSPGQGAGGYTF. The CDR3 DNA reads TGTGCCAGCAGCCCCGGACAGGGGGCGGGTGGCTACACCTTC.

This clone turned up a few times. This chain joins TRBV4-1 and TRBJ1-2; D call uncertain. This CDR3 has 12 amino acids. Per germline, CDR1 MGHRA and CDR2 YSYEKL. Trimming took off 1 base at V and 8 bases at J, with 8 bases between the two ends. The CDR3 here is CASSQGVKGYTF. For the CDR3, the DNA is TGCGCCAGCAGCCAAGGAGTTAAAGGCTACACCTTC.

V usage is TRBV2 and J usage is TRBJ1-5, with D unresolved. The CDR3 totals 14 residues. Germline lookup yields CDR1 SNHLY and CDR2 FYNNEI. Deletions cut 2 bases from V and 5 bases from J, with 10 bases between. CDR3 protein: CASSEPGMDQPQHF. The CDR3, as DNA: TGTGCCAGCAGTGAACCGGGTATGGATCAGCCCCAGCATTTT.

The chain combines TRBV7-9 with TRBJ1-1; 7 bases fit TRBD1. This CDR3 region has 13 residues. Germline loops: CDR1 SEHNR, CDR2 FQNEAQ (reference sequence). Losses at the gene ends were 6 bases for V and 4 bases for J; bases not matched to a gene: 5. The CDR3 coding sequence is TGTGCCAGCAGTTTACAGGGGCGCACTGAAGCTTTCTTT. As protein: CASSLQGRTEAFF.

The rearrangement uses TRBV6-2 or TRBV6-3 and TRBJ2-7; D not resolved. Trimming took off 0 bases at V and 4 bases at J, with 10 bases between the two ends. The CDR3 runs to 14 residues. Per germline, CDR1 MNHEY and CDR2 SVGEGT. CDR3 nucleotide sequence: TGTGCCAGCAGTTACTCAGGCAGGTTATACGAGCAGTACTTC. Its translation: CASSYSGRLYEQYF.

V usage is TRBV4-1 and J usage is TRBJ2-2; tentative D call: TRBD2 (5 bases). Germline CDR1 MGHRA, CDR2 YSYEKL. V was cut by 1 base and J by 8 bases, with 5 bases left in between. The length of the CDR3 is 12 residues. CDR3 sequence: CASSQVAGELFF. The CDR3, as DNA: TGCGCCAGCAGCCAAGTAGCGGGGGAGCTGTTTTTT.

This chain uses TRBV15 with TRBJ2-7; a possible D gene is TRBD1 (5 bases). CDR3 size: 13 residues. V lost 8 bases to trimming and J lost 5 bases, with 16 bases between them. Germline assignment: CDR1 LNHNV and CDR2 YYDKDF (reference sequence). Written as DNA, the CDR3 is TGTGCCACCGGGGCAGGGTTGATGAACGAGCAGTACTTC. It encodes CATGAGLMNEQYF.

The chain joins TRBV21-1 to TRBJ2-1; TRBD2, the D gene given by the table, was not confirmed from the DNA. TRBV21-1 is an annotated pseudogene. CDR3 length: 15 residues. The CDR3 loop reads CASTPRVGRVFCPFF. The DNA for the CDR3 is TGTGCCAGCACCCCTCGTGTCGGGAGGGTTTTTTGTCCGTTCTTC.

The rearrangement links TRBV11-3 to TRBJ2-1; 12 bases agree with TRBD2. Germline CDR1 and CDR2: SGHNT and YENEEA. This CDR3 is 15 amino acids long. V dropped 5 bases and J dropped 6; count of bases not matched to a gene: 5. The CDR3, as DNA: TGTGCCAGCAGCAAACTAGCGGGAGGAGGCAATGAGCAGTTCTTC. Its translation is CASSKLAGGGNEQFF.

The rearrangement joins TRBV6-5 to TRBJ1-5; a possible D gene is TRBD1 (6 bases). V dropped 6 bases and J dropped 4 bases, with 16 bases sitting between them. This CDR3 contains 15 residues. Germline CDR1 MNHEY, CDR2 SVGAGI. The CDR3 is CASSTQGTENQPQHF. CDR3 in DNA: TGTGCCAGCAGCACGCAGGGGACCGAGAATCAGCCCCAGCATTTT.

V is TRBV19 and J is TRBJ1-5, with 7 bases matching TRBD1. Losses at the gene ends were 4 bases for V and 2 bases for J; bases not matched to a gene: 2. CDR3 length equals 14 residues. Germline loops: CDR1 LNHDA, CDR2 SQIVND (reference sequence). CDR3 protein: CASSNTGGNQPQHF. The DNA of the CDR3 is TGTGCCAGTAGTAATACAGGGGGCAATCAGCCCCAGCATTTT. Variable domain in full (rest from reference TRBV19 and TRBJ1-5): DGGITQSPKYLFRKEGQNVTLSCEQNLNHDAMYWYRQDPGQGLRLIYYSQIVNDFQKGDIAEGYSVSREKKESFPLTVTSAQKNPTAFYLCASSNTGGNQPQHFGDGTRLSIL.

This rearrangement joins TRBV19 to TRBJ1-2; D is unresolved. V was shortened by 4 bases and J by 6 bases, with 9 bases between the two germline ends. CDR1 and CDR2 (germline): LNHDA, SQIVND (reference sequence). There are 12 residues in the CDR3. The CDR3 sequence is CASSTDGDGYTF. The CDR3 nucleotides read TGTGCCAGTAGTACGGACGGGGATGGCTACACCTTC.